The rows below give T cell receptor beta chains drawn from one sample of a study of vaccination and CD4 T cells after COVID-19. Using its own MiXCR run on the PCR reads, TCRdb lists one record per CDR3 protein. The data contain some 20,000 distinct CDR3 sequences, about 44% of them singletons. These receptors' targets are unknown. The sequenced sample was CD4+ T cells from blood, cultured in vitro, obtained before SARS-CoV-2 vaccination. These receptors originate from a human donor who had recovered from COVID-19. Both conserved end residues are part of each CDR3. The D gene is left open where the match is weak. Size is omitted from some rows. Given values are once, few, many or a class for expanded clones.

clone_size d_call j_call v_call cdr3_nt cdr3_aa
- - TRBJ2-7 TRBV19 TGTGCCAGTAGCCGATCGCAGGCCTCCTACGAGCAGTACTTC CASSRSQASYEQYF
- - TRBJ2-7 TRBV28 TGTGCCAGCAGTCGCCACCGGGACACATCCTACGAGCAGTACTTC CASSRHRDTSYEQYF
once - TRBJ1-1 TRBV4-2 TGTGCCAGCAGCCAAGATCTAACGGGGGGAGAGTCTAAATTCCCGTTT CASSQDLTGGESKFPF
- - TRBJ1-5 TRBV19 TGTGCCAGTAGTAGATGGAGCGATACCGACCGTCAGCCCCAGCATTTT CASSRWSDTDRQPQHF
few TRBD2 TRBJ2-5 TRBV20-1 TGCAGTGATAAACTAGCGGCCCAAGAGACCCAGTACTTC CSDKLAAQETQYF
- TRBD2 TRBJ2-3 TRBV9 TGTGCCAGCAGCGTCATAGCGGGAAGCACAGATACGCAGTATTTT CASSVIAGSTDTQYF
- TRBD1 TRBJ1-1 TRBV6-2/TRBV6-3 TGTGCCAGCAGTTCTTGGGGGACAGGGGGCCGAAAAGCTTTCTTT CASSSWGTGGRKAFF
- - TRBJ1-3 TRBV12-3/TRBV12-4 TGTGCCAGCAGTTCGACCGGGGACACCATATATTTT CASSSTGDTIYF
- - TRBJ2-6 TRBV7-8 TGTGCCAGCAGCTCATCGGAGGGCTCTGGGGCCAACGTCCTGACTTTC CASSSSEGSGANVLTF
- - TRBJ1-3 TRBV10-3 TGTGCCATCAGTGAGAGGGAGATCTCTGGAAACACCATATATTTT CAISEREISGNTIYF
few TRBD2 TRBJ2-7 TRBV7-2 TGTGCCAGCAGCTTAGGCGCGGGGGCCTACGAGCAGTACTTC CASSLGAGAYEQYF